This TCR beta chain comes out of a study of identical twins (dated by TCRdb to between 2015 and 2016). For context, the study as a whole: TCR alpha and beta repertoires from monozygotic twins, unrelated adults of various ages and cord blood were deep-sequenced to test whether fetal clonotypes persist. To rule out contamination, replicate twin experiments were performed at different times with different library preparation protocols. Broader findings and caveats from the paper: Zero-insertion analyses could be partly confounded by invariant T cells such as MAIT and iNKT, although diverse VJ usage argued against such confounding for most clonotypes. The excess sharing between twins in beta out-of-frame sequences was weaker because fewer shared sequences reduced the signal-to-noise ratio. Fewer insertions were carried by abundant cord blood beta clonotypes, a similar but weaker trend appeared in young adult naive repertoires, and no such trend appeared in memory repertoires. In monozygotic twins, out-of-frame TCR alpha sharing was systematically underestimated by recombination models, although the models agreed with sharing between unrelated individuals. Because the same donors could not be followed over many years, the conclusions relied on cross-sectional statistical analysis. Out-of-frame TCR alpha sequences shared between twins showed an excess of low generation-probability sequences compared with coincidental sharing between unrelated individuals.

To note about this clonotype: This clone's antigen is unknown. Base qualities are missing; no much larger clone stands one base away.

Every donor in the study was a healthy Caucasian. Receptor libraries were prepared by 5' RACE. The sequencing machine was an Illumina HiSeq 2000. A universal primer binding site was added through template switching, and the final cDNA carried a unique molecular identifier so that TCR cDNA molecules could be counted accurately. Specific primers in the conserved constant-segment region were used to synthesize first-strand cDNA for TCR alpha and beta chains. To control for contamination, each cDNA library was double barcoded with a SMART-Mk sample barcode plus Illumina barcodes. Two successive PCR steps introduced TruSeq adapter sequences along with Illumina sample barcodes. The Illumina HiSeq platform was used with custom primers to sequence TCR alpha and beta cDNA libraries. In the original analysis: Raw reads were processed with MiGEC to extract unique molecular identifiers, and MiXCR was used to determine CDR3 positions. For each individual, recombination models were inferred using an EM algorithm with the repgenHMM and IGoR tools. Shared clonotypes were analyzed with the tcR package in R, and sharing was normalized by the product of cloneset sizes. Out-of-frame nonproductive sequences were analyzed to study raw recombination free of thymic and clonal selection effects. TCRdb reanalyzed the raw reads on its own, using fastp at Q25 for trimming and MiXCR for clone calling, and kept in-frame beta chains. Identical CDR3 proteins give one entry, which carries the most common genes and DNA. The V and J calls were determined by TCRdb, not by the authors. A total of around 1.7 million distinct CDR3 sequences appear in this sample, 32% of them only once. The top ten hold about 0.25% of the sample.

The germline V gene (reference sequence) provides CDR1 LGHDT and CDR2 YNNKEL. Its CDR3 holds 17 amino acids, cysteine through phenylalanine. This entry keeps only the CDR3 DNA: 51 bases, framed from base 1. Relative to germline, V is missing 1 base and J is missing 6 bases, with 6 bases of the junction outside any gene match. Sequencing was carried out using cord blood. This sequence was found in a newborn girl in good health. The chain is assembled from TRBV3-1 and TRBJ2-1; 13 central nucleotides agree with TRBD2. The CDR3 has the sequence CASSQVLLAGGANEQFF. The nucleotide sequence is given as TGTGCCAGCAGCCAAGTTTTACTAGCGGGGGGGGCCAATGAGCAGTTCTTC.